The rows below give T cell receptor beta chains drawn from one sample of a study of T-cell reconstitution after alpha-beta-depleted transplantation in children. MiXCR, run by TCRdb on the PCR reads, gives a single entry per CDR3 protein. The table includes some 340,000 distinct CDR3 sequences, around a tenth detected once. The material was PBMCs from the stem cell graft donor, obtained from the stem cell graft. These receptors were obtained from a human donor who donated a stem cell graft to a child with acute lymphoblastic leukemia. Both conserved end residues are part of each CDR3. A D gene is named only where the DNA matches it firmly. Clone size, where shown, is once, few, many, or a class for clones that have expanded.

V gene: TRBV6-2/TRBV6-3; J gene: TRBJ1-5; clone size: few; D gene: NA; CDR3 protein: CASSYTSWVIGNQPQHF; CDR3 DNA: TGTGCCAGCAGTTACACGTCATGGGTCATAGGCAATCAGCCCCAGCATTTT
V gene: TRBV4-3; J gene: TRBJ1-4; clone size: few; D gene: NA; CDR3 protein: CASSQEPGRANEKLFF; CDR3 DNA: TGCGCCAGCAGCCAAGAACCAGGGCGAGCTAATGAAAAACTGTTTTTT
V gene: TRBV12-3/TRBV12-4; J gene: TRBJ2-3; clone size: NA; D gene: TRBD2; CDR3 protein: CASSLRDYPWDTQYF; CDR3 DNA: TGTGCCAGCAGTCTCCGGGACTACCCCTGGGATACGCAGTATTTT
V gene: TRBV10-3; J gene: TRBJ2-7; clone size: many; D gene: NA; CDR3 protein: CAISEESYEQYF; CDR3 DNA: TGTGCCATCAGTGAGGAGTCCTACGAGCAGTACTTC
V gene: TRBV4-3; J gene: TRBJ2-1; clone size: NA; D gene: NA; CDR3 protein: CASSGVRTNEQFF; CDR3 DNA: TGCGCCAGCAGCGGGGTTCGCACGAATGAGCAGTTCTTC
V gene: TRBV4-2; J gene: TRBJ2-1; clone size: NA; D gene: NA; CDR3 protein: CASSQGRGEQFF; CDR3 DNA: TGTGCCAGCAGCCAAGGACGGGGGGAGCAGTTCTTC
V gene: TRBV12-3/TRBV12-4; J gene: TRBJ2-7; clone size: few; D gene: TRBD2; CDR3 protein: CASSRLAGANYEQYF; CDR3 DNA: TGTGCCAGCAGCCGGCTAGCGGGAGCGAACTACGAGCAGTACTTC
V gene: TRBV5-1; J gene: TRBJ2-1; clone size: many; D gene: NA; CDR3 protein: CASSLVRGINEQFF; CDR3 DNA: TGCGCCAGCAGCTTGGTTAGGGGGATAAATGAGCAGTTCTTC
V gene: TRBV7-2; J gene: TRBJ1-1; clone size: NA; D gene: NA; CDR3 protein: CASSPPRQGVGLTEAFF; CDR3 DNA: TGTGCCAGCAGCCCACCCAGGCAAGGGGTGGGTTTGACTGAAGCTTTCTTT
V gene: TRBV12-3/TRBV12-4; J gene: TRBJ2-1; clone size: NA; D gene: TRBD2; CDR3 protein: CASSPSLAGVVYNEQFF; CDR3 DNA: TGTGCCAGCAGTCCAAGTTTAGCGGGAGTCGTATACAATGAGCAGTTCTTC
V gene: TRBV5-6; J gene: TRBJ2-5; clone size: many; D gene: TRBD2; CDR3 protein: CASSPGGVQGKTQYF; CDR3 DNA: TGTGCCAGCAGCCCCGGGGGGGTTCAAGGGAAGACCCAGTACTTC
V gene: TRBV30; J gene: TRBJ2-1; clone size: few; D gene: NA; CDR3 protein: CAWNRALNNEQFF; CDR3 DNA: TGTGCCTGGAACAGGGCGTTGAACAATGAGCAGTTCTTC
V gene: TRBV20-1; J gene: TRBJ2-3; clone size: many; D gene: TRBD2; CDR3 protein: CSARVAGPSTDTQYF; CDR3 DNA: TGCAGTGCTAGAGTAGCGGGGCCTAGCACAGATACGCAGTATTTT
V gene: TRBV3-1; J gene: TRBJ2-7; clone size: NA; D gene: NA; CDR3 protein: CASSQWAREGEQYF; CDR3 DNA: TGTGCCAGCAGCCAATGGGCCAGGGAAGGCGAGCAGTACTTC
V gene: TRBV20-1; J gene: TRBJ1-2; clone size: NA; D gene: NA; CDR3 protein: CSAPPGTIAGPLVNYGYTF; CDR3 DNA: TGCAGTGCTCCCCCCGGGACAATTGCCGGTCCTCTTGTTAACTATGGCTACACCTTC
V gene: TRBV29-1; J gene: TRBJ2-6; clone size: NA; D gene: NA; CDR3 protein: CSALTGISGANVLTF; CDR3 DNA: TGCAGCGCTTTAACAGGAATCTCTGGGGCCAACGTCCTGACTTTC
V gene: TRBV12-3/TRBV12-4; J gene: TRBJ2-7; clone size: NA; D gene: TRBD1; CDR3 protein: CASSWTGYEQYF; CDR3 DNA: TGTGCCAGCAGTTGGACAGGGTACGAGCAGTACTTC
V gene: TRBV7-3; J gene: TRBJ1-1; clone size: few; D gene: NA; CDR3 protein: CASSPQGSTEAFF; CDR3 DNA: TGTGCCAGCAGCCCCCAAGGGTCCACTGAAGCTTTCTTT
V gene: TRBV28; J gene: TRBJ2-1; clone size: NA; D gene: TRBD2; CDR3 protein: CASSRAVGTSGSVEFF; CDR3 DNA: TGTGCCAGCAGCCGGGCGGTGGGGACTAGCGGGAGTGTGGAGTTCTTC
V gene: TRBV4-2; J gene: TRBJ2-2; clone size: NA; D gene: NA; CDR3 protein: CASSPPRGRGTGELFF; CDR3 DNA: TGTGCCAGCAGCCCCCCACGCGGGCGTGGCACCGGGGAGCTGTTTTTT
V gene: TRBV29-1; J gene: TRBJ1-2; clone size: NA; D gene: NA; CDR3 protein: CSVEFAHTGYGYTF; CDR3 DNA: TGCAGCGTTGAGTTTGCCCACACAGGCTATGGCTACACCTTC
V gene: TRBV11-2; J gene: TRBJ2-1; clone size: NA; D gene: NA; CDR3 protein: CASSLSNSGHEQFF; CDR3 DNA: TGTGCCAGCAGCTTATCCAATTCCGGTCATGAGCAGTTCTTC